The rows below give T cell receptor beta chains drawn from one sample of a study of blood T cell repertoires in COVID-19. Clones were read by immunoSEQ multiplex PCR, and TCRdb kept only the in-frame ones, dropping some. The sample records hundreds of thousands of clones, approximately 84% being singletons. The specimen sequenced was PBMCs or T cells enriched from blood (not recorded which). These receptors were taken from a man in his forties who had recovered from COVID-19. Each CDR3 is given with its conserved first and last residue. The D gene is left open where the match is weak. Only some rows state a clone size, as once, few, many or a class for expanded clones.

D gene	clone size	J gene	V gene	CDR3 DNA	CDR3 protein
NA	NA	TRBJ1-1	TRBV28	TGTGCCAGCAGTTTAAGGGGAAACAGCGAAGAAGCTTTCTTT	CASSLRGNSEEAFF
TRBD1	once	TRBJ1-4	TRBV5-1	TGCGCCAGCAGCCTCACAGGGGTAGAGGGTAATGAAAAACTGTTTTTT	CASSLTGVEGNEKLFF
TRBD1	few	TRBJ1-5	TRBV19	TGTGCCAGTAGTCCGGACAGGGTAAGCAATCAGCCCCAGCATTTT	CASSPDRVSNQPQHF
NA	once	TRBJ1-5	TRBV10-3	TGTGCCATCAGTCCAGGGGATGGTCAGCCCCAGCATTTT	CAISPGDGQPQHF
NA	NA	TRBJ1-3	TRBV18	TGTGCCAGCTCACTGCAGGCATTCTCTGGAAACACCATATATTTT	CASSLQAFSGNTIYF
TRBD2	few	TRBJ2-3	TRBV5-1	TGCGCCAGCAGCGTCGGACTAGCGGCCACAGATACGCAGTATTTT	CASSVGLAATDTQYF
NA	NA	TRBJ1-5	TRBV7-2	TGTGCCAGCAGCCAAAATAGCAATCAGCCCCAGCATTTT	CASSQNSNQPQHF
TRBD1	NA	TRBJ1-5	TRBV28	TGTGCCAGCAGCAACAGGGGACGGGGCAATCAGCCCCAGCATTTT	CASSNRGRGNQPQHF
NA	few	TRBJ1-1	TRBV3-1/TRBV3-2	TGTGCCAGCAGCCCCCCAAGCGGGGCCTCGAACACTGAAGCTTTCTTT	CASSPPSGASNTEAFF
NA	NA	TRBJ2-5	TRBV6-1	TGTGCCAGCAGTGAGGTACAGGGACGGGAGACCCAGTACTTC	CASSEVQGRETQYF
NA	NA	TRBJ2-7	TRBV7-8	TGTGCCAGCAGCTTAGATGGGCAGGGGGGATACGAGCAGTACTTC	CASSLDGQGGYEQYF
TRBD1	NA	TRBJ2-7	TRBV18	TGTGCCAGCTCACCACCGGGGACAGGGTTCTACGAGCAGTACTTC	CASSPPGTGFYEQYF
NA	once	TRBJ1-1	TRBV28	TGTGCCGCGACTCAAACGGACACTGAAGCTTTCTTT	CAATQTDTEAFF
NA	NA	TRBJ2-2	TRBV4-2	TGTGCCAGCAGCCAAGATTGGATAGCTGGCACCGGGGAGCTGTTTTTT	CASSQDWIAGTGELFF
NA	NA	TRBJ1-5	TRBV6-2/TRBV6-3	TGTGCCAGCAGTAGAGATTATAGCAATCAGCCCCAGCATTTT	CASSRDYSNQPQHF
TRBD1	NA	TRBJ1-2	TRBV28	TGTGCCAGCAGTTTCGCACAGGGGGTTAACTATGGCTACACCTTC	CASSFAQGVNYGYTF
TRBD1	NA	TRBJ1-2	TRBV4-2	TGTGCCAGCAGCCAAGATCAGGGACAGGGTCGCAATGGCTACACCTTC	CASSQDQGQGRNGYTF
NA	NA	TRBJ2-1	TRBV11-3	TGTGCCAGCAGCTCACCAGGGGACCATGAGCAGTTCTTC	CASSSPGDHEQFF
TRBD1	NA	TRBJ2-7	TRBV27	TGTGCCAGCAAGTCCGACAGGGCGTCCGGCGAGCAGTACTTC	CASKSDRASGEQYF
NA	NA	TRBJ2-1	TRBV7-2	TGTGCCAGCAGGCGTACTGGGAGCTCCTACAATGAGCAGTTCTTC	CASRRTGSSYNEQFF
NA	NA	TRBJ2-6	TRBV18	TGTGCCAGCTCACCACAACAGGACTCTGGGGCCAACGTCCTGACTTTC	CASSPQQDSGANVLTF
NA	NA	TRBJ2-7	TRBV3-1/TRBV3-2	TGTGCCAGCAGCCAACTCCCGGCGACAGTTTACTACGAGCAGTACTTC	CASSQLPATVYYEQYF
TRBD1	NA	TRBJ2-7	TRBV18	TGTGCCAGCTCACCACTCGGGACAGGGGTATCCGAGCAGTACTTC	CASSPLGTGVSEQYF
TRBD2	NA	TRBJ2-3	TRBV7-3	TGTGCCAGCAGCTCCCCTAGCGGGGGTTACACAGATACGCAGTATTTT	CASSSPSGGYTDTQYF
NA	NA	TRBJ1-1	TRBV27	TGTGCCAGCAGTTCCCTGGGGCTCGAAGCTTTCTTT	CASSSLGLEAFF
TRBD1	NA	TRBJ2-5	TRBV29-1	TGCAGCGTTGGGACAGGGGCGGGGGAGACCCAGTACTTC	CSVGTGAGETQYF
NA	NA	TRBJ1-1	TRBV7-2	TGTGCCAGCAGCCCCTCAGTGCCTCACAAAGCTTTCTTT	CASSPSVPHKAFF
NA	NA	TRBJ2-7	TRBV6-5	TGTGCCAGCAGTTATTACGGACAGCGTCCCTACGAGCAGTACTTC	CASSYYGQRPYEQYF
TRBD1	once	TRBJ1-6	TRBV9	TGTGCCAGCAGCGCCGGGACAGGGGGCGATTCACCCCTCCACTTT	CASSAGTGGDSPLHF
NA	NA	TRBJ2-1	TRBV29-1	TGCAGCGTTGAGGCAGGGGGGTCCTACAATGAGCAGTTCTTC	CSVEAGGSYNEQFF
TRBD1	NA	TRBJ2-5	TRBV27	TGTGCCAGCAGTTCCGACAGGGGCCGGGGACAAGAGACCCAGTACTTC	CASSSDRGRGQETQYF
TRBD2	NA	TRBJ2-2	TRBV7-3	TGTGCCAGCAGTTCGAACGGGGGGGCGAACACCGGGGAGCTGTTTTTT	CASSSNGGANTGELFF
NA	NA	TRBJ2-3	TRBV5-1	TGCGCCAGCAGCTTGGTGGCTAGCGGCACAGATACGCAGTATTTT	CASSLVASGTDTQYF
NA	NA	TRBJ1-3	TRBV11-2	TGTGCCAGCAGCGACAGGTCTCGTTCTGGAAACACCATATATTTT	CASSDRSRSGNTIYF
NA	NA	TRBJ2-7	TRBV7-6	TGTGCCAGCAGCTTAAAATCTGGGAGTACGGTTTACGAGCAGTACTTC	CASSLKSGSTVYEQYF
TRBD1	NA	TRBJ2-1	TRBV18	TGTGCCAGCTCGTCGAGACAGGGGGCGAGCAATGAGCAGTTCTTC	CASSSRQGASNEQFF
NA	NA	TRBJ2-7	TRBV7-9	TGTGCCAGCAGCTTAGTGGGCGGGTACGAGCAGTACTTC	CASSLVGGYEQYF
TRBD1	NA	TRBJ1-5	TRBV20-1	TGCAGTGCTAGTGACAGGGATCAGCCCCAGCATTTT	CSASDRDQPQHF
NA	NA	TRBJ1-5	TRBV21-1	TGTGCCAGCAGCCCTCTGGGGACAGAGGGTCAGCCCCAGCATTTT	CASSPLGTEGQPQHF
TRBD2	few	TRBJ2-1	TRBV27	TGTGCCAGCAGTTGGGAGGGGAACAATGAGCAGTTCTTC	CASSWEGNNEQFF
NA	NA	TRBJ1-3	TRBV19	TGTGCCAGTAATTCAGGGGCGGCTGGAAACACCATATATTTT	CASNSGAAGNTIYF